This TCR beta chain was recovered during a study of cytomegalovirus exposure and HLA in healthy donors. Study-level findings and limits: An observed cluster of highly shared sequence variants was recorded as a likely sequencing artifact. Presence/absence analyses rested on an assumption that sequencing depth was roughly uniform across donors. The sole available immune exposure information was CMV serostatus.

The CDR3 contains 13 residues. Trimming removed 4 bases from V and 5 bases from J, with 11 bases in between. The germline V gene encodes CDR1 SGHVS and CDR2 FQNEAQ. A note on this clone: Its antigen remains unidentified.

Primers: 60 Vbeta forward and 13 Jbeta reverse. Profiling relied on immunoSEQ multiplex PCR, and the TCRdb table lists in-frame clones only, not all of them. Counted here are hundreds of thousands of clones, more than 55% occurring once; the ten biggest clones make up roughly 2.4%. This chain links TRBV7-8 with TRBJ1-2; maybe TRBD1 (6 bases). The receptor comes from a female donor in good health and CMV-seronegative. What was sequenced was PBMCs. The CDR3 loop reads CASSSGQTYGYTF. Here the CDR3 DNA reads TGTGCCAGCAGCTCCGGACAGACGTATGGCTACACCTTC.